This TCR beta chain was captured by sequencing in a study of shared clonotypes between healthy human individuals. Study as a whole: Researchers assigned three CD4 naive, three CD4 memory, two CD8 naive and one CD8 memory plate to each donor.

Recent acute infections and vaccinations were absent in the healthy HIV-negative adult donors. The donors, all of them Caucasian adults, lived in Nashville, Tennessee. Execution of the assay was at deep level. Clones were read by immunoSEQ multiplex PCR, and TCRdb kept only the in-frame ones, dropping some. This table holds some 980,000 clones, more than 75% found once. The sequence came from a man aged 18 to 30 in good health. Sequencing used memory CD4+ T cells sorted from blood. As to subset: CD45RA-negative fraction.

CDR3 DNA sequence: TGTGCCTGGAGTGTACCCCCAGGGGATGGCTACACCTTC. Amino acid sequence: CAWSVPPGDGYTF. The genes are TRBV30 and TRBJ1-2; D possibly corresponds to TRBD1 (6 bases). The CDR3 sequence is 13 residues long. Germline CDR1 and CDR2: GTSNPN and SVGIG (reference sequence). V dropped 0 bases and J dropped 6 bases, with 11 bases sitting between them. The variable domain in full, completed from reference TRBV30 and TRBJ1-2, reads SQTIHQWPATLVQPVGSPLSLECTVEGTSNPNLYWYRQAAGRGLQLLFYSVGIGQISSEVPQNLSASRPQDRQFILSSKKLLLSDSGFYLCAWSVPPGDGYTFGSGTRLTVV.